This TCR beta chain was profiled in a study of cytomegalovirus exposure and HLA in healthy donors. A multiplex PCR was run with 60 Vbeta primers and 13 Jbeta primers. Sequencing used immunoSEQ multiplex PCR; TCRdb keeps in-frame clones, though not all of them. The repertoire holds 65,000 to 75,000 clones, with 70% to 80% as singletons. Worth noting for this clone: Its antigen remains unknown.

The CDR3 is made up of 15 amino acids. The V gene's germline CDR1 is LNHDA and CDR2 SQIVND (reference sequence). V lost 5 bases and J 11 bases, leaving 19 bases between the germline ends. Study outcomes and limitations: Most TCR sequences were rare, but some public TCRs occurred in many donors.

This sequence originates from a man in his fifties in good health and CMV-seronegative. Sequencing was performed on PBMCs. The V call is TRBV19, the J call TRBJ1-6; no clear D gene. CDR3 region: CASSPDSGPRTPLHF. The CDR3 region has the DNA TGTGCCAGTAGTCCGGATAGCGGTCCACGGACACCCCTCCACTTT.